The sequence of this T cell receptor (beta chain) was determined in a study of CD8+CD57+ T cells in acquired aplastic anemia. CDR1 is LNHDA and CDR2 is SQIVND in the germline V gene (reference sequence). V was cut by 4 bases and J by 3 bases, with 15 bases left in between. This CDR3 spans 15 amino acids. Study-wide points: Common to patients and controls were roughly 30 CD8+ CDR3 sequences.

Concerning this clonotype: The antigen remains unidentified.

Researchers used genomic DNA as the template to profile TCR beta VDJ and CDR3. TCRdb itself ran the reads through MiXCR, one entry per CDR3 protein. The sample has roughly 170,000 distinct CDR3 sequences, around 50% seen once. Only patients with CD8+CD57+ cell expansion on flow cytometry were chosen for sequencing. In all patients, the disease was severe acquired aplastic anemia. Patients had undergone no therapy by the time their blood was sampled. The sequenced sample consisted of sorted CD4+, CD8+, or CD8+CD57+ T cells (not recorded which) from PBMCs. The sequence derives from a human donor with aplastic anemia. This chain uses TRBV19 with TRBJ1-2; D not certain. CDR3 DNA sequence: TGTGCCAGTAGTACTTCGGCCAGTGAGGACTATGGCTACACCTTC. Residues: CASSTSASEDYGYTF.